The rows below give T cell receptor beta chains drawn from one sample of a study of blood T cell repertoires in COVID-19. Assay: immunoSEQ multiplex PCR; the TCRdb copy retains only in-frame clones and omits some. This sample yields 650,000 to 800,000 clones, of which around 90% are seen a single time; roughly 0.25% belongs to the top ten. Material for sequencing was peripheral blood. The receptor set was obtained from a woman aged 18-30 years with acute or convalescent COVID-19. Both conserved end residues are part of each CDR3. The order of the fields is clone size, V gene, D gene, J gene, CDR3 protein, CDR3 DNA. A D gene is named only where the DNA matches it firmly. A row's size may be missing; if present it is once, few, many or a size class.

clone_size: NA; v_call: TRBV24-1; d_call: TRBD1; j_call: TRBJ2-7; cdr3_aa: CATSDSGTGSYEQYF; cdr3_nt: TGTGCCACCAGTGATTCTGGGACAGGGTCCTACGAGCAGTACTTC
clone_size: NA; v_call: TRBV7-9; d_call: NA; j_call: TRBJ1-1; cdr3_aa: CASTLGGGRTEAFF; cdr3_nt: TGTGCCAGCACCTTAGGCGGAGGGAGAACTGAAGCTTTCTTT
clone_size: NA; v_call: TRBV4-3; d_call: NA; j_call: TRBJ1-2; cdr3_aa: CASSQVSGTAQGYTF; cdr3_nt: TGCGCCAGCAGCCAAGTAAGCGGGACGGCGCAGGGCTACACCTTC
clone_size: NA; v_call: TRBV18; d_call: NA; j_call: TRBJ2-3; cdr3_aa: CASSPLTGDTQYF; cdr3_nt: TGTGCCAGCTCACCATTAACAGGAGATACGCAGTATTTT
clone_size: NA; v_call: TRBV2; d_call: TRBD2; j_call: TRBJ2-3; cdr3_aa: CASPSGGNPDTQYF; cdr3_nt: TGTGCCAGCCCTAGCGGGGGGAACCCAGATACGCAGTATTTT
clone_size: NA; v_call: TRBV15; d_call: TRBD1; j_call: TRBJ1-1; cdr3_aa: CATSREWGRGVGTEAFF; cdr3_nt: TGTGCCACCAGCAGAGAGTGGGGCAGGGGGGTTGGCACTGAAGCTTTCTTT
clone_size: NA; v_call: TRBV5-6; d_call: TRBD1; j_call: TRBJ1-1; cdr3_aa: CASSLRTGAMNTEAFF; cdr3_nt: TGTGCCAGCAGTTTACGGACAGGGGCTATGAACACTGAAGCTTTCTTT
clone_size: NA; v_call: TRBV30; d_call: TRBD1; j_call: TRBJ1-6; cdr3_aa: CAGPGQLNSPLHF; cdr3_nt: TGTGCCGGTCCGGGACAGTTAAATTCACCCCTCCACTTT
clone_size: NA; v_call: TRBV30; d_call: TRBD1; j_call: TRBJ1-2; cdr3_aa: CAWDDRVRGYTF; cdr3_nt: TGTGCCTGGGACGACAGGGTTCGTGGCTACACCTTC
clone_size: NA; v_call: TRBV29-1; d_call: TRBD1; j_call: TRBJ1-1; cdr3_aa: CSVWTGSNTEAFF; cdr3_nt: TGCAGCGTATGGACAGGTTCGAACACTGAAGCTTTCTTT
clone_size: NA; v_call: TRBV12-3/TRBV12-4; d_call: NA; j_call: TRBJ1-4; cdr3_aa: CASSFPGNEKLFF; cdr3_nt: TGTGCCAGCAGTTTTCCAGGGAACGAAAAACTGTTTTTT
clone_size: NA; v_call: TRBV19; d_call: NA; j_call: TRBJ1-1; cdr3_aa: CASSIGGGGTEAFF; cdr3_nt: TGTGCCAGTAGTATAGGGGGGGGAGGCACTGAAGCTTTCTTT
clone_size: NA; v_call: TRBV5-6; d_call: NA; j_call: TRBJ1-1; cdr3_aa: CASSSTPYTEAFF; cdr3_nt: TGTGCCAGCAGCTCCACACCGTACACTGAAGCTTTCTTT
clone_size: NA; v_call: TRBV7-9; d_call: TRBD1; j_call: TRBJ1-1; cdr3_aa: CASSKHARDRGRNTEAFF; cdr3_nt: TGTGCCAGCAGCAAACACGCCCGGGACAGGGGGAGGAACACTGAAGCTTTCTTT
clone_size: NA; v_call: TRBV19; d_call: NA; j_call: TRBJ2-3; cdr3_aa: CASSRTVGPPPTDTQYF; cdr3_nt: TGTGCCAGTAGTAGAACGGTGGGGCCCCCCCCCACAGATACGCAGTATTTT
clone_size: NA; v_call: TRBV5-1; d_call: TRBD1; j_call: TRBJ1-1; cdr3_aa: CASSWDSTGARAFF; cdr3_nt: TGCGCCAGCAGCTGGGATTCCACAGGGGCTCGGGCTTTCTTT
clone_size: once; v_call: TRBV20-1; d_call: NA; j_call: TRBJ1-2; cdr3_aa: CSASLSGLDYGYTF; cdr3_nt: TGCAGTGCTAGTCTAAGCGGGTTGGACTATGGCTACACCTTC
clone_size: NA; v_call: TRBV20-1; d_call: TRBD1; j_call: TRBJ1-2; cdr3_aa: CSALGQGGYTF; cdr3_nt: TGCAGTGCTTTAGGACAGGGGGGCTACACCTTC
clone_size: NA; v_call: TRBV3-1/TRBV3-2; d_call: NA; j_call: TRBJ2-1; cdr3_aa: CASSRGSSSYNEQFF; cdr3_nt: TGTGCCAGCAGCCGCGGCTCCAGCTCCTACAATGAGCAGTTCTTC
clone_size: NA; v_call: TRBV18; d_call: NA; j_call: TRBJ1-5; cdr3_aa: CASSPKDSSNQPQHF; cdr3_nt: TGTGCCAGCTCACCCAAGGACAGTAGCAATCAGCCCCAGCATTTT
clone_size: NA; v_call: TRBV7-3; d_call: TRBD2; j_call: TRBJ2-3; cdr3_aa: CASSLRGLAGVDTQYF; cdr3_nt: TGTGCCAGCAGCTTACGGGGACTAGCGGGGGTGGATACGCAGTATTTT
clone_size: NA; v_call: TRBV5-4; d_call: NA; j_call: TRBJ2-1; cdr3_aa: CASSLGGGSSYNEQFF; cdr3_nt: TGTGCCAGCAGCTTGGGTGGGGGGAGCTCCTACAATGAGCAGTTCTTC
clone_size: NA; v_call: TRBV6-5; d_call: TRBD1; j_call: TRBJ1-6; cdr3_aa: CASSRTGENSPLHF; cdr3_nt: TGTGCCAGCAGTCGGACAGGGGAAAATTCACCCCTCCACTTT
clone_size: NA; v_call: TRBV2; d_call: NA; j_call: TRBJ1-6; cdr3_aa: CASSDLGGYQSPLHF; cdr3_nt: TGTGCCAGCAGTGATCTTGGGGGGTACCAATCACCCCTCCACTTT
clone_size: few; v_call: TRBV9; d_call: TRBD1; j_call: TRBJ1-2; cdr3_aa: CASSVEAGQGVSGYTF; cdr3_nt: TGTGCCAGCAGCGTAGAGGCGGGACAGGGCGTTTCTGGCTACACCTTC
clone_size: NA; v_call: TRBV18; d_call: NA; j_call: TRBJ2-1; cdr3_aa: CASSPSNRDIDNEQFF; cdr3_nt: TGTGCCAGCTCACCGTCCAACCGGGACATCGACAATGAGCAGTTCTTC
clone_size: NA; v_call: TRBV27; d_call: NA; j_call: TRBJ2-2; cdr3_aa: CASSLVSRAGELFF; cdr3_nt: TGTGCCAGCAGTTTAGTGTCGCGGGCCGGGGAGCTGTTTTTT
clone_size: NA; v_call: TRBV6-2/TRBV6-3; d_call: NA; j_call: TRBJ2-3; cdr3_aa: CASSYSKHRDTQYF; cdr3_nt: TGTGCCAGCAGTTACTCGAAGCATCGAGATACGCAGTATTTT
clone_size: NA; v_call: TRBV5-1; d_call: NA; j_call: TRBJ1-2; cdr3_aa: CATAQDPNYGYTF; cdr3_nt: TGCGCCACCGCCCAGGATCCTAACTATGGCTACACCTTC
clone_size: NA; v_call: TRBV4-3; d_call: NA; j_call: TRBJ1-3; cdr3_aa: CASSQARERSRGNTIYF; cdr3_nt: TGCGCCAGCAGCCAAGCCAGAGAACGGAGCCGTGGAAACACCATATATTTT
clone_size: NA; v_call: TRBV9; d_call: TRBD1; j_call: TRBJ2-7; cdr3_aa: CASSPVGQGAYEQYF; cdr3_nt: TGTGCCAGCAGCCCCGTGGGGCAGGGGGCATACGAGCAGTACTTC
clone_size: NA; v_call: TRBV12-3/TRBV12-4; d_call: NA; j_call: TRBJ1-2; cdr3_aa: CASSFTPYGYTF; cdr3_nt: TGTGCCAGCAGTTTTACTCCCTATGGCTACACCTTC
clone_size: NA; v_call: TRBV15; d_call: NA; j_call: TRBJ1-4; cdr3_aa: CATSRDRGEKLFF; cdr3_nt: TGTGCCACCAGCAGAGATCGGGGTGAAAAACTGTTTTTT
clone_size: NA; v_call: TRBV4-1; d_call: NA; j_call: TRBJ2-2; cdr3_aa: CASSPIGGLSWELFF; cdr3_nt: TGCGCCAGCAGCCCCATCGGAGGGCTTAGTTGGGAGCTGTTTTTT
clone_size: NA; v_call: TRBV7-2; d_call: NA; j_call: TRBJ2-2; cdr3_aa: CASSLRGGTLPFAGELFF; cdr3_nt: TGTGCCAGCAGCCTTAGGGGGGGGACCTTACCTTTCGCCGGGGAGCTGTTTTTT
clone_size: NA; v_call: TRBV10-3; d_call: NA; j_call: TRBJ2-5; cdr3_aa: CAISESGGGGHQETQYF; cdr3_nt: TGTGCCATCAGTGAGTCCGGTGGCGGGGGCCACCAAGAGACCCAGTACTTC
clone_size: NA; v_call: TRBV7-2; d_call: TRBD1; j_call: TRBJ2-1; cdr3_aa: CASSFDRGSPKLYEQFF; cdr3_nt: TGTGCCAGCAGCTTCGACAGGGGGTCCCCTAAGTTATATGAGCAGTTCTTC
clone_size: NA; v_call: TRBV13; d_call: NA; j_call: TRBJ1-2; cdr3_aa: CASSLVPGATYGYTF; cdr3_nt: TGTGCCAGCAGCTTAGTTCCAGGGGCGACCTATGGCTACACCTTC
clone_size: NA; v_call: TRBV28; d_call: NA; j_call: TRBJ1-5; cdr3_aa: CASSSSDQPQHF; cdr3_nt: TGTGCCAGCAGTTCGTCCGATCAGCCCCAGCATTTT
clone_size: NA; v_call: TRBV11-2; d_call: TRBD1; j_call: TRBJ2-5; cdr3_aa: CASSSGQGYGTQYF; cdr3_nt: TGTGCCAGCAGCTCGGGACAGGGTTATGGGACCCAGTACTTC
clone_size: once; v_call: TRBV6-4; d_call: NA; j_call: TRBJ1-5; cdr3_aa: CASSQGSGQPQHF; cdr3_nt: TGTGCCAGCAGCCAGGGTTCGGGTCAGCCCCAGCATTTT
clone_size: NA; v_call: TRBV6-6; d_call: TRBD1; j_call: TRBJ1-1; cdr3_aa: CASTPTGMGAFF; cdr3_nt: TGTGCCAGCACCCCGACAGGGATGGGTGCTTTCTTT
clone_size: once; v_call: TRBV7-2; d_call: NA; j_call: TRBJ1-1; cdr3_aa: CASSSTGSGTEAFF; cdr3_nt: TGTGCCAGCAGCTCGACAGGATCGGGCACTGAAGCTTTCTTT
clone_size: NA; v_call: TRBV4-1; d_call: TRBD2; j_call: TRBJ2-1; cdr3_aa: CASSSYSSGHYNEQFF; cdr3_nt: TGCGCCAGCAGCTCCTACAGTAGCGGGCACTACAATGAGCAGTTCTTC
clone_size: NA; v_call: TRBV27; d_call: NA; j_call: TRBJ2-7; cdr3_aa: CASSLYAGPRDEQYF; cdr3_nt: TGTGCCAGCAGTTTATATGCGGGACCGAGGGACGAGCAGTACTTC
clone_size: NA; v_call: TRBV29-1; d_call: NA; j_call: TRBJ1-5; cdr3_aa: CSVELAADSNQPQHF; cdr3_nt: TGCAGCGTTGAATTAGCAGCCGATAGCAATCAGCCCCAGCATTTT
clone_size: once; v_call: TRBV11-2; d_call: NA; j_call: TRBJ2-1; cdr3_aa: CASSLARNEQFF; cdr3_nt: TGTGCCAGCAGCTTAGCCAGGAATGAGCAGTTCTTC
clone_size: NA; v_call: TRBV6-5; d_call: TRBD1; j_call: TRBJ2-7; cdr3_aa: CASRDRGKIYEQYF; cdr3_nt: TGTGCCAGCAGAGACAGGGGGAAAATCTACGAGCAGTACTTC
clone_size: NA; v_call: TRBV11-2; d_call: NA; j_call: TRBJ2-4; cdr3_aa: CASSLYQGLAKNIQYF; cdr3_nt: TGTGCCAGCAGCTTATACCAGGGATTAGCCAAAAACATTCAGTACTTC
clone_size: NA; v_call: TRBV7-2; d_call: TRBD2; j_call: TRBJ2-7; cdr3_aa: CASSLVGGGLYEQYF; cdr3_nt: TGTGCCAGCAGCTTAGTTGGGGGGGGTCTTTACGAGCAGTACTTC
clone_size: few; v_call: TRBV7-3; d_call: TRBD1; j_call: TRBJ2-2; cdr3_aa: CASSSGTGASTGELFF; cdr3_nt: TGTGCCAGCAGCTCCGGGACAGGGGCTTCCACCGGGGAGCTGTTTTTT
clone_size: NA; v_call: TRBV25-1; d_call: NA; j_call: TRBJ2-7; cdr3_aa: CASSGRGYEQYF; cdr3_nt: TGTGCCAGCAGTGGAAGGGGGTACGAGCAGTACTTC
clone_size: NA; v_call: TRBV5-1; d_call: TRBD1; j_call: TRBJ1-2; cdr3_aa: CASSMDRGDYGYTF; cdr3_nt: TGCGCCAGCAGCATGGACAGGGGGGACTATGGCTACACCTTC
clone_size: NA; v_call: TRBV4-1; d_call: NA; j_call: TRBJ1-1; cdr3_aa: CASSQGPYTEAFF; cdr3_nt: TGCGCCAGCAGCCAAGGGCCCTACACTGAAGCTTTCTTT
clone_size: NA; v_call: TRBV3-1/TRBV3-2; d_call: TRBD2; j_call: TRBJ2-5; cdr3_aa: CASSQERPGGETQYF; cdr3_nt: TGTGCCAGCAGCCAAGAACGCCCCGGGGGGGAGACCCAGTACTTC